Below, 10 T cell receptor beta chains from the same sample are listed, as sequenced in a study of Graves' ophthalmopathy and Graves' hyperthyroidism (dated by TCRdb to the late 2010s). The run used an Illumina HiSeq 2000. For repertoire sequencing, the TCR beta CDR3 regions were amplified from RNA transcripts. The first round was an RT-PCR using HTBI primers with the Qiagen OneStep RT-PCR kit, and this first round was followed by a second-round multiplex PCR, then size selection and purification. TCRdb itself trimmed the public reads at Q25 with fastp, ran MiXCR and retained productive beta chains. CDR3 protein duplicates are merged, each entry listing the most common genes and DNA. This sample holds about 620,000 distinct CDR3 sequences; 22% were observed only once. Approximately 7.7% of the sample is taken by the ten largest. The sample consisted of peripheral blood. The source is a woman between 18 and 30 years old with stable Graves' hyperthyroidism. Some clones in this sample may be carry-over from other donors' samples. Donor details come from another sample of the same person, matched by shared clones.

This clonotype was seen repeatedly, ten times or more. The genes are TRBV7-8 and TRBJ1-5; 9 bases are a match to TRBD1. V lost 4 bases to trimming and J lost 6 bases; unmatched junction nucleotides: 4. This CDR3 has 14 residues. The germline V gene encodes CDR1 SGHVS and CDR2 FQNEAQ. CDR3 DNA: TGTGCCAGCAGCTCTACAGGGGGCGGTCAGCCCCAGCATTTT. This translates into CASSSTGGGQPQHF. Together with reference TRBV7-8 and TRBJ1-5, the CDR3 gives the full variable domain: GAGVSQSPRYKVAKRGQDVALRCDPISGHVSLFWYQQALGQGPEFLTYFQNEAQLDKSGLPSDRFFAERPEGSVSTLKIQRTQQEDSAVYLCASSSTGGGQPQHFGDGTRLSIL.

This clonotype was detected once. The V gene is TRBV7-2, the J gene TRBJ1-5; TRBD1 is a possible D gene (5 bases). V lost 5 bases and J lost 0, with 11 bases in between. Germline values: CDR1 SGHTA, CDR2 FQGNSA. There are 15 residues in the CDR3. CDR3 DNA: TGTGCCAGCAGCATGCACAGGTATAGCAATCAGCCCCAGCATTTT. Translating gives CASSMHRYSNQPQHF.

This clonotype was detected ten times or more. J is TRBJ1-1 and V is TRBV28, with no clear D. CDR1 is MDHEN, CDR2 SYDVKM, per germline. V lost 5 bases to trimming and J lost 1 base, with 14 bases between them. CDR3 length equals 15 residues. In DNA form, the CDR3 reads TGTGCCAGCAGTCCTCTTCGACACTCGAACACTGAAGCTTTCTTT. Translated: CASSPLRHSNTEAFF.

This clonotype was seen repeatedly, ten times or more. The rearrangement uses TRBV4-1 and TRBJ1-2, with D uncertain. Trimming cost V 1 base and J 6 bases, with 12 bases left between them. The CDR3 contains 14 residues. Germline V CDR1 and CDR2: MGHRA, YSYEKL. The CDR3 region has the DNA TGCGCCAGCAGCCAAGTTAACAGACTTAATGGCTACACCTTC. The encoded protein is CASSQVNRLNGYTF.

The chain carries TRBV20-1 and TRBJ1-1, with D unclear. Trimming took off 6 bases at V and 1 base at J, with 12 bases between the two ends. The germline CDR1 and CDR2 sequences are DFQATT and SNEGSKA (reference sequence). The CDR3 is 13 amino acids. CDR3 region: CSAPSPGNTEAFF. The DNA of the CDR3 is TGCAGTGCCCCATCGCCCGGGAACACTGAAGCTTTCTTT.

V usage is TRBV7-2 and J usage is TRBJ1-5; TRBD1 matches 7 bases. The CDR3 is 15 amino acids. Germline assignment: CDR1 SGHTA and CDR2 FQGNSA. The junction had 3 bases not matched to a gene; V was cut back by 1 base and J by 3 bases. The CDR3 nucleotides read TGTGCCAGCAGCTTAGGGACAGGCTTCAATCAGCCCCAGCATTTT. It specifies CASSLGTGFNQPQHF.

This clonotype was observed at least ten times. The rearrangement links TRBV6-1 to TRBJ2-5; 9 nucleotides line up with TRBD2. The junction had 6 bases not matched to a gene; V was cut back by 8 bases and J by 2 bases. The germline V gene encodes CDR1 MNHNS and CDR2 SASEGT. The CDR3 runs 14 residues. CDR3 coding DNA: TGTGCCAGCGCGGCTAGCGGGGTACAAGAGACCCAGTACTTC. This sequence encodes CASAASGVQETQYF.

The rearrangement links TRBV4-2 to TRBJ2-6; no firm D call. The CDR3 runs to 19 residues. The V gene lost 4 bases and the J gene lost 0 bases, with 19 bases spanning the gap. In germline, CDR1 is LGHNA, CDR2 YNFKEQ. The DNA for the CDR3 is TGTGCCAGCAGCCCCCTCTCCTGGGTTTTTGACTCTGGGGCCAACGTCCTGACTTTC. It encodes CASSPLSWVFDSGANVLTF.

The table lists this clonotype with many counts. This sequence joins TRBV28 and TRBJ2-7; no clear D. This CDR3 has 13 amino acids. V lost 10 bases to trimming and J lost 2 bases, with 15 bases between them. CDR1 and CDR2 from the germline V gene are MDHEN and SYDVKM. The CDR3 loop is CATEPARTYEQYF. In DNA, the CDR3 is TGTGCCACCGAGCCCGCGCGAACCTACGAGCAGTACTTC.

This clonotype was counted many times. V is TRBV29-1 and J is TRBJ1-1; D not certain. Trimming took 6 bases from V and 3 from J, leaving 11 bases between them. The length of the CDR3 is 12 residues. Germline CDR1 reads SQVTM; CDR2 reads ANQGSEA. The CDR3 is CSVQVYDTEAFF. Here the CDR3 DNA reads TGCAGCGTCCAGGTGTATGACACTGAAGCTTTCTTT.